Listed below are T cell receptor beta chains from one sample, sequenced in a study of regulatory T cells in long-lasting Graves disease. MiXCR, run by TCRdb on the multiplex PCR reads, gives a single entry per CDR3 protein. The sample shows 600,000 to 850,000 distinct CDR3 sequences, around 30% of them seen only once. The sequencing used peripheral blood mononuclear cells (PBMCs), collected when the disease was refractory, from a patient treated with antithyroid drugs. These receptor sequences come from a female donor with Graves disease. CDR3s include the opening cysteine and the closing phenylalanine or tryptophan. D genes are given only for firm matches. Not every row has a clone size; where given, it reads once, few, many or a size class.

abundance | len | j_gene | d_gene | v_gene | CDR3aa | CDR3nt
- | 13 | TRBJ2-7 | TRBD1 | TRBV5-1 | CASAGGQGNEQYF | TGCGCCAGCGCCGGGGGACAGGGGAACGAGCAGTACTTC
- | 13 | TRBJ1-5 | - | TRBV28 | CASSFGQHQPQHF | TGTGCCAGCAGTTTTGGGCAGCATCAGCCCCAGCATTTT
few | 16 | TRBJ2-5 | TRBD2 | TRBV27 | CASSPRLAGGGETQYF | TGTGCCAGCAGTCCCAGACTAGCGGGAGGGGGAGAGACCCAGTACTTC
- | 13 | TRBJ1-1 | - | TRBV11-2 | CASSSGTPTEAFF | TGTGCCAGCAGCTCCGGGACGCCCACTGAAGCTTTCTTT
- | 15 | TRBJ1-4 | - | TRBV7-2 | CASSLEAATNEKLFF | TGTGCCAGCAGCTTAGAGGCTGCAACTAATGAAAAACTGTTTTTT
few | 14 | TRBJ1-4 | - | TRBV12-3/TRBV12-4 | CASSLRTPYEKLFF | TGTGCCAGCAGTTTAAGGACACCTTATGAAAAACTGTTTTTT
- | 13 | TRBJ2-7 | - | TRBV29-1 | CSVEVGSSHEQYF | TGCAGCGTTGAAGTTGGCTCCTCGCACGAGCAGTACTTC
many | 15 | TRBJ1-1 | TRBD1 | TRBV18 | CASSSTGERSAEAFF | TGTGCCAGCTCATCCACAGGGGAAAGATCTGCTGAAGCTTTCTTT
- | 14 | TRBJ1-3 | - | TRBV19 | CASSDRYSGNTIYF | TGTGCCAGTAGTGACCGCTACTCTGGAAACACCATATATTTT
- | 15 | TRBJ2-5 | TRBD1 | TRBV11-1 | CASSPRQGSGETQYF | TGTGCCAGCAGCCCCCGACAGGGGTCGGGGGAGACCCAGTACTTC
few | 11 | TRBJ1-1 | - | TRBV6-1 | CACLSPAEAFF | TGTGCCTGCCTCTCCCCCGCTGAAGCTTTCTTT
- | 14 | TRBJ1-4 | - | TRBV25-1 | CASSEFGEHEKLFF | TGTGCCAGCAGTGAATTCGGGGAACATGAAAAACTGTTTTTT
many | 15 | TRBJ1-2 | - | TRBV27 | CASSLTTGGDYGYTF | TGTGCCAGCAGTTTAACGACAGGAGGGGACTATGGCTACACCTTC
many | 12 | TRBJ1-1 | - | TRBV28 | CASSSPTHEAFF | TGTGCCAGCAGTTCCCCGACCCATGAAGCTTTCTTT
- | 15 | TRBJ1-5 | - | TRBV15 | CATSRAQGSNQPQHF | TGTGCCACCAGCAGGGCGCAGGGCAGCAATCAGCCCCAGCATTTT
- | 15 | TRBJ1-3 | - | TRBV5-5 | CASSLGGAIVNTIYF | TGTGCCAGCAGCCTTGGAGGAGCTATAGTCAACACCATATATTTT
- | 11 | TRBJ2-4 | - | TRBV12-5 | CASGARSIQYF | TGTGCTAGTGGTGCTAGGAGCATTCAGTACTTC
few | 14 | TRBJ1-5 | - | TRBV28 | CASNPRGLRQPQHF | TGTGCCAGCAATCCCAGGGGCCTCCGGCAGCCCCAGCATTTT
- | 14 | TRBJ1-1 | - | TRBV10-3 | CAISESTGNTEAFF | TGTGCCATCAGTGAGTCAACAGGGAACACTGAAGCTTTCTTT
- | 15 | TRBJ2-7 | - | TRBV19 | CASSIQSKGRYEQYF | TGTGCCAGTAGTATTCAGAGCAAAGGACGCTACGAGCAGTACTTC
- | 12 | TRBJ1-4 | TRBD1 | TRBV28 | CASSPQGGRLFF | TGTGCCAGCAGTCCCCAGGGGGGGAGACTGTTTTTT
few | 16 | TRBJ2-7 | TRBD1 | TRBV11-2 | CASSRGWGQGAGEQYF | TGTGCCAGCAGCCGAGGCTGGGGACAGGGGGCGGGTGAGCAGTACTTC
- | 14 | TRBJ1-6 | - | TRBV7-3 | CASSSGTAASPLHF | TGTGCCAGCAGCTCCGGGACCGCTGCCTCACCCCTCCACTTT
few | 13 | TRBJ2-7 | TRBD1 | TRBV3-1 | CASGGQGAVQQYF | TGTGCCAGCGGGGGACAGGGGGCTGTCCAGCAGTACTTC
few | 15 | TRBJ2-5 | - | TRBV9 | CASSSAGTYLETQYF | TGTGCCAGCAGCTCAGCCGGGACCTACTTGGAGACCCAGTACTTC
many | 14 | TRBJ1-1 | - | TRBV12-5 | CATANKQGDTEAFF | TGTGCTACCGCAAATAAACAGGGAGACACTGAAGCTTTCTTT
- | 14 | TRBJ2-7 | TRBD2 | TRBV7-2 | CASSSSGLAYEQYF | TGTGCCAGCAGCTCGTCAGGACTAGCCTACGAGCAGTACTTC
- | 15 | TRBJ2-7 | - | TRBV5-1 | CASSTGEGALGEQYF | TGCGCCAGCAGCACCGGTGAAGGGGCCCTCGGCGAGCAGTACTTC
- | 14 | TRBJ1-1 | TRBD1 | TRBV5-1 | CASSADRVETEAFF | TGCGCCAGCAGCGCAGACAGGGTTGAGACTGAAGCTTTCTTT
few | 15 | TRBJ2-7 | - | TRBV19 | CASALTSTNLGEQYF | TGTGCCAGTGCGTTAACTAGCACCAATTTGGGGGAGCAGTACTTC
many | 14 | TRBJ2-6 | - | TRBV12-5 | CASGFLSGANVLTF | TGTGCTAGTGGTTTCCTCTCTGGGGCCAACGTCCTGACTTTC
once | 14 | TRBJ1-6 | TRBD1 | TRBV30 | CAWSVGTGDSPLHF | TGTGCCTGGAGTGTAGGGACAGGAGATTCACCCCTCCACTTT
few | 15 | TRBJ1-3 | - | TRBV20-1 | CSATLSGASGNTIYF | TGCAGTGCTACTTTGTCGGGGGCCTCTGGAAACACCATATATTTT
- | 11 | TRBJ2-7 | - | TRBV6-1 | CASSHDREQYF | TGTGCCAGCAGTCACGACAGAGAGCAGTACTTC
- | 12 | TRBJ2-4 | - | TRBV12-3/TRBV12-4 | CASSTPANIQYF | TGTGCCAGCTCCACGCCAGCAAACATTCAGTACTTC
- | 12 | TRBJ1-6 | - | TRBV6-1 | CASTRENSPLHF | TGTGCCAGCACCCGCGAAAATTCACCCCTCCACTTT
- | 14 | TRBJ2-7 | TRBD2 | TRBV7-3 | CASSLPGGAYEQYF | TGTGCCAGCAGCTTACCCGGGGGGGCCTACGAGCAGTACTTC
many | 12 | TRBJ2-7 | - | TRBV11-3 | CASSFDGYEQYF | TGTGCCAGCAGCTTCGACGGCTACGAGCAGTACTTC
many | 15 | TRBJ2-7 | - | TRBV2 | CASSEARLPHYEQYF | TGTGCCAGCAGTGAAGCGCGCCTTCCTCACTACGAGCAGTACTTC
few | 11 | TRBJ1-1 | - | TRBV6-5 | CASSYDGEAFF | TGTGCCAGCAGTTATGATGGGGAAGCTTTCTTT
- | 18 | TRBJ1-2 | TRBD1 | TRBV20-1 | CSAVRPGQGPPYNYGYTF | TGCAGTGCCGTGCGACCGGGACAGGGCCCCCCATATAACTATGGCTACACCTTC
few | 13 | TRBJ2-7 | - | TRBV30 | CAWSPMGAYEQYF | TGTGCCTGGAGCCCCATGGGGGCCTACGAGCAGTACTTC
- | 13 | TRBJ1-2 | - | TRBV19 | CASSTLSTDGYTF | TGTGCCAGTAGTACCCTTTCAACGGATGGCTACACCTTC